This T cell receptor beta chain derives from a study of identical twins (TCRdb year 2016). For the wider study: To test whether fetal clonotypes persist, the study used deep sequencing on TCR alpha and beta repertoires from monozygotic twins, unrelated adults of various ages, and cord blood. Replicate twin experiments were performed at different times using different library preparation protocols to rule out contamination.

Findings and caveats that apply to the study as a whole: Because the same donors could not be followed over many years, conclusions were based on cross-sectional statistical analysis. In monozygotic twins, recombination models systematically underestimated out-of-frame TCR alpha sharing, but the models matched the sharing seen between unrelated individuals. The excess sharing between twins in beta out-of-frame sequences was weaker because fewer shared sequences reduced the signal-to-noise ratio. Out-of-frame TCR alpha sequences shared between twins showed an excess of low generation-probability sequences compared with coincidental sharing between unrelated individuals. Invariant T cells such as MAIT and iNKT could partly confound zero-insertion analyses, though diverse VJ usage argued against this for most clonotypes. Fewer insertions were carried by abundant cord blood beta clonotypes, a similar but weaker trend appeared in young adult naive repertoires, and no such trend appeared in memory repertoires.

The junction carries 9 bases between V and J, which are trimmed by 1 base and 1 base respectively. CDR1 and CDR2 are read off the germline V gene (reference sequence) as DFQATT and SNEGSKA. Counted from cysteine to phenylalanine, this CDR3 has 14 amino acids. This entry keeps only the CDR3 DNA: 42 bases, framed from base 1. The library was prepared using 5' RACE. Instrument on record: Illumina HiSeq 2000. Template switching added a universal primer binding site, and the final cDNA carried a unique molecular identifier that allowed TCR cDNA molecules to be counted accurately. Specific primers in the conserved constant-segment region were used to synthesize first-strand cDNA for TCR alpha and beta chains. Each cDNA library was double barcoded, with a SMART-Mk sample barcode plus Illumina barcodes, to control for contamination. TruSeq adapter sequences and Illumina sample barcodes were added in two successive PCR steps. TCR alpha and beta cDNA libraries were sequenced on the Illumina HiSeq platform with custom primers. Turning to the authors' computational methods: Unique molecular identifiers were extracted from raw reads with MiGEC, and CDR3 positions were determined with MiXCR. Recombination models were inferred per individual with the repgenHMM and IGoR tools using an EM algorithm. The tcR package in R was used for shared clonotype analysis, with sharing normalized by the product of cloneset sizes. To study raw recombination free of thymic and clonal selection effects, out-of-frame nonproductive sequences were analyzed. The public reads were reprocessed in TCRdb via fastp at Q25 and MiXCR, keeping in-frame beta chains. Rows are combined by CDR3 protein, so each entry shows the most common genes and DNA. These V and J calls originate from TCRdb's pipeline instead of the authors' own analysis. The sample yields roughly 490,000 distinct CDR3 sequences; approximately 14% were counted once. Approximately 1% of the sample is held by the ten biggest clonotypes.

Only healthy Caucasian donors were included. Three pairs of female monozygotic twins, all aged roughly 18 to 30 years, were included in the twin cohort. Positive isolation kits from Invitrogen were used to isolate the CD4+ and CD8+ T cell populations. Comments on this clonotype: Its antigen has not been determined. No per-base quality is available; no much larger clone lies one base away.

These same data were also listed under a study on yellow fever vaccine responses in identical twins. In that second paper, the authors write: According to the authors, in identical twins the way T cells responded to vaccination appeared partly convergent and partly personalized. Focusing on identical twins, the study followed the T cell clones that responded to the vaccine, and did so with precision.

The chain is assembled from TRBV20-1 and TRBJ2-3, with the D segment possibly TRBD1 or TRBD2, each aligning over 5 bases. Sequenced material: CD4+ T cells sorted from blood. The sequence was collected from a woman between 18 and 29 years old in good health. The CDR3 region: CSARVGGRTDTQYF. Read as DNA, the sequence is TGCAGTGCTAGAGTTGGGGGTCGCACAGATACGCAGTATTTT.